Below are 6 T cell receptor beta chains sequenced from a single sample in a study of blood T cell repertoires in COVID-19 (dated by TCRdb to the early 2020s). Library method: the immunoSEQ multiplex PCR assay. In TCRdb, the immuneACCESS table is reduced to in-frame sequences with V and J assigned. These tables do not hold every clone; where another copy was compared, an unresolved V gene accounts for under half, and the others remain unexplained. The sample table holds tens of thousands of clones, of which about 78% were seen once. In total, the top ten clones hold approximately 5% of the sample. What was sequenced was PBMCs or T cells enriched from blood (not recorded which). These TCRs come from a woman between 45 and 65 years old with acute COVID-19.

The sample holds a few counts of this clone. At the DNA level, this CDR3 is encoded by other sequences in the same sample as well. This chain links TRBV6-5 with TRBJ1-2; TRBD1 agrees at 11 bases. Looked up from germline, CDR1 is MNHEY and CDR2 is SVGAGI. V shed 0 bases, J shed 4 bases, and the junction held 4 bases outside the gene matches. The CDR3 is 16 amino acids. This CDR3 is CASSYSRTGGGYGYTF. The CDR3 DNA reads as TGTGCCAGCAGTTACTCACGGACAGGGGGCGGCTATGGCTACACCTTC.

V and J are TRBV2 and TRBJ1-2; tentative D call: TRBD1 (5 bases). V was clipped by 8 bases and J by 5 bases, with 15 bases between them. The CDR3 spans 13 residues. In germline, CDR1 is SNHLY, CDR2 FYNNEI. The CDR3 DNA follows: TGTGCCAGCGCTGAGACAGCTCTTTATGGCTACACCTTC. Protein sequence: CASAETALYGYTF.

CDR3 DNA: TGCGCCAGCAGCTTGGAACTAGCGGACTACGAGCAGTACTTC. Translation gives CASSLELADYEQYF. The chain recombines TRBV5-1 with TRBJ2-7; 8 positions agree with TRBD2. Germline CDR1 is SGHRS and CDR2 is YFSETQ. Trimming cost V 0 bases and J 3 bases; bases outside gene matches: 2. This CDR3 has 14 amino acids.

The sample holds a few counts of this clone. The chain employs TRBV13 and TRBJ1-1; 7 nucleotides agree with TRBD1. Germline-derived CDR1 and CDR2 are PRHDT and FYEKMQ (reference sequence). The CDR3 length is 13 residues. The trim removed 5 bases at V and 3 bases at J, leaving 3 bases unmatched. The CDR3 spells CASSPDRYTEAFF. In DNA, the CDR3 is TGTGCCAGCAGCCCGGACAGGTACACTGAAGCTTTCTTT.

The rearrangement joins TRBV5-1 to TRBJ2-1, with TRBD2 identical over 9 bases. The J segment lost 9 bases and the V segment lost 4 bases, leaving 5 bases of the junction unmatched. Germline V gene lookup returns CDR1 SGHRS and CDR2 YFSETQ. This CDR3 region has 13 residues. The CDR3 bases are TGCGCCAGCAGCCCGGGGACTAGCAGTGAGCAGTTCTTC. The encoded protein is CASSPGTSSEQFF.

The chain joins TRBV9 to TRBJ1-2, with a possible D match to TRBD1 (5 bases). Per the germline V gene, CDR1 is SGDLS and CDR2 is YYNGEE. Trimming stripped 3 bases from V and 3 bases from J, with 15 bases between. The CDR3 consists of 15 residues. The CDR3 loop is CASSESDGGDYGYTF. The DNA of the CDR3 is TGTGCCAGCAGCGAGTCGGACGGAGGGGACTATGGCTACACCTTC.